The sequence of this TCR beta chain was determined in a study of PD-L1 blockade in urothelial cancer. In the study overall: Prior chemotherapy ranged from 0 to 3 regimens per patient. At 3 weeks after treatment start (second dose) and again at 6 weeks, blood was analyzed.

Measured with immunoSEQ multiplex PCR; TCRdb has only the in-frame clones, and not every one. The profile shows 58,000 or so clones, 81% of them singletons. The CDR3 totals 17 residues. The junction had 14 bases not matched to a gene; V was cut back by 5 bases and J by 5 bases. The germline V gene encodes CDR1 SGHTA and CDR2 FQGNSA. The sample's time point: pretreatment peripheral blood. Patients were diagnosed with urothelial carcinoma, either locally advanced or metastatic. The rearrangement joins TRBV7-2 to TRBJ2-1, with 8 bases fitting TRBD1. The sequenced sample was PBMCs, obtained around atezolizumab (anti-PD-L1) treatment. The clonotype comes from a man in his sixties or seventies with urothelial cancer. The CDR3 region has the DNA TGTGCCAGCAGCCTTAGGGCGAAGACAGGGGTCGACAATGAGCAGTTCTTC. Amino acids: CASSLRAKTGVDNEQFF.